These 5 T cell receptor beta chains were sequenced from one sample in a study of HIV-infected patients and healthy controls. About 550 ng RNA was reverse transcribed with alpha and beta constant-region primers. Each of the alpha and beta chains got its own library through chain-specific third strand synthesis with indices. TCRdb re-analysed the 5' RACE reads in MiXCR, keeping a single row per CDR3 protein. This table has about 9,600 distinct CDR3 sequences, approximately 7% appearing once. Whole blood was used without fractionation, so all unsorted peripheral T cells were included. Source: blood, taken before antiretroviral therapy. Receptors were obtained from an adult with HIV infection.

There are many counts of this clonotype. DNA for the CDR3: TGTGCCAGCAGACCTACTCACGGGGAAGCGGGAACAGATACGCAGTATTTT. Residues: CASRPTHGEAGTDTQYF. The chain has TRBV6-2 or TRBV6-3 and TRBJ2-3; 7 nucleotides line up with TRBD2. Looked up from germline, CDR1 is MNHEY and CDR2 is SVGEGT. The CDR3 is made up of 17 amino acids. Trimming took 6 bases from V and 3 from J; bases not matched to a gene: 15.

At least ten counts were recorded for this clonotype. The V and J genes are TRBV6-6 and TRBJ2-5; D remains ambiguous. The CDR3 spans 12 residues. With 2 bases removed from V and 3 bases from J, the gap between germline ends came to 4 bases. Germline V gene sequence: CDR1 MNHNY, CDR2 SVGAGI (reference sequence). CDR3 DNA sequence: TGTGCCAGCAGTTACGTCAAAGAGACCCAGTACTTC. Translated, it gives CASSYVKETQYF.

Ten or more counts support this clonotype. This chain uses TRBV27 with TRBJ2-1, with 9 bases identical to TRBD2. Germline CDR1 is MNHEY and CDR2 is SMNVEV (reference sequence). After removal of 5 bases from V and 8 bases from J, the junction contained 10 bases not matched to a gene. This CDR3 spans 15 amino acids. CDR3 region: CASSPLAGPFDEQFF. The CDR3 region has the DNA TGTGCCAGCAGTCCTCTAGCGGGGCCCTTCGATGAGCAGTTCTTC.

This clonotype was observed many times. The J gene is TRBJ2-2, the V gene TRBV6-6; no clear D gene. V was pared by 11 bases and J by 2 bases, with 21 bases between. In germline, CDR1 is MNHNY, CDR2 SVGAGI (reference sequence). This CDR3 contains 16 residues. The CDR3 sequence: CAVPSWESHNTGELFF. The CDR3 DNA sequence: TGTGCCGTACCGTCGTGGGAATCCCACAACACCGGGGAGCTGTTTTTT.

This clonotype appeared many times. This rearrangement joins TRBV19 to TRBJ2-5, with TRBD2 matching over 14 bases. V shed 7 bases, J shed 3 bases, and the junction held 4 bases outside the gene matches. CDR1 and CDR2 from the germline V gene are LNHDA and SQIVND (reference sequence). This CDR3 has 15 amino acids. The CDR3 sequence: CASTPGLAGEETQYF. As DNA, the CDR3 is TGTGCCAGTACGCCGGGACTAGCGGGGGAAGAGACCCAGTACTTC.